The source of this TCR beta chain is a study of cytomegalovirus exposure and HLA in healthy donors. Study-level findings and limits: Reportedly, fewer N-insertions than the roughly 600-donor mean appeared in an Asian-associated ancestry cluster in a later analysis. The authors reported that TCR beta sequences could predict HLA-A and HLA-B alleles. These predictions were accurate for most subjects in the first cohort. In a later analysis, across HLA loci, associated TCR counts were highest for DRB1, lowest for HLA-C.

The PCR had 60 Vbeta and 13 Jbeta primers. In the study's own analysis: Some 10 million of the 80 million or so unique TCR beta chains counted in a later analysis were shared. Only in-frame clones appear in the TCRdb table, and some are missing; sequencing was by immunoSEQ multiplex PCR. Clone size and the V and J calls come from that table; the DNA yielded D and trimming. The profile covers 200,000 to 250,000 clones, with 82% appearing a single time and 5% to 6.5% taken by the ten largest. Trimming cost V 3 bases and J 1 base; bases outside gene matches: 3. Germline lookup yields CDR1 SGDLS and CDR2 YYNGEE. The CDR3 extends over 15 amino acids. Of note for this clone: Its cognate antigen is unknown.

This chain joins TRBV9 and TRBJ1-4; 7 nucleotides align to TRBD1. The origin of this receptor is a woman in her thirties or forties in good health and CMV-seropositive. Source material: PBMCs. The CDR3 here is CASSAWDRTNEKLFF. CDR3 nucleotides: TGTGCCAGCAGCGCCTGGGACAGAACTAATGAAAAACTGTTTTTT.